A single TCR beta chain is shown here with its context. Its antigen is undetermined. PCR primers comprised 60 Vbeta and 13 Jbeta primers. Generated by immunoSEQ multiplex PCR, the TCRdb table keeps only in-frame clones and is missing some. The repertoire has 170,000 or so clones, roughly four fifths of them found once; the top ten carry 4.5% to 5.5%. These data belong to a study of cytomegalovirus exposure and HLA in healthy donors. About the research overall: Previous work identified 95 million to 140 million unique TCR beta sequences from around 170 million T cells. Study-level points and caveats: As a later analysis showed, a missense DCLRE1C variant was linked to trimming of TCR beta V- and J-genes. In vitro confirmation showed three CMV-associated chains to be CMV antigen specific. Being productive about 87% or about 30% of the time was typical of most TCR beta V segments in an earlier analysis.

The CDR3 runs 15 residues. J lost 0 bases, V lost 5 bases, and 6 bases had no gene match. Germline CDR1 reads MNHEY; CDR2 reads SMNVEV (reference sequence). The sample comprised PBMCs. The receptor was isolated from a girl under 18 in good health and CMV-seropositive. The chain is built from TRBV27 and TRBJ1-1, with 7 bases fitting TRBD1. The CDR3 DNA reads TGTGCCAGCAGTGGCCGGGACAGTCTGAACACTGAAGCTTTCTTT. Its protein is CASSGRDSLNTEAFF.